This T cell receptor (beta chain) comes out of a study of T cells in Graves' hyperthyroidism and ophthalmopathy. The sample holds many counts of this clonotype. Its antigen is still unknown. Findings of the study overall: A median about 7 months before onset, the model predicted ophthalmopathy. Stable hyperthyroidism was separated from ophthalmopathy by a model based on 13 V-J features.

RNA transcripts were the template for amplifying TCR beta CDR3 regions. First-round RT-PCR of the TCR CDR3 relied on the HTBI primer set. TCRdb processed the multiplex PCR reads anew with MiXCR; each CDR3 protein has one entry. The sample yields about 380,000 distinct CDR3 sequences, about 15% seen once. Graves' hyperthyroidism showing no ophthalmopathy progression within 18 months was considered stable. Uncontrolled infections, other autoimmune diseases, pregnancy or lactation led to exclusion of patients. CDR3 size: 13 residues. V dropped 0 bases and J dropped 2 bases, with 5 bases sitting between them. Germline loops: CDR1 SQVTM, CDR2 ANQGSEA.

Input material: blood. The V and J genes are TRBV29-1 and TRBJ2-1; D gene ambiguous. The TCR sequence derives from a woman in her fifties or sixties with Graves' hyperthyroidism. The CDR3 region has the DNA TGCAGCGTTGAAGAAAGGACCTACAATGAGCAGTTCTTC. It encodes CSVEERTYNEQFF.